This TCR beta chain emerged from a study of blood T cell repertoires in COVID-19. Data came from immunoSEQ multiplex PCR; TCRdb stores just in-frame clones and leaves some out. The sample has almost 85,000 clones, approximately 90% seen once. Germline V gene data show CDR1 as ENHRY and CDR2 as SYGVKD. The CDR3 has 13 amino acids. V was clipped by 6 bases and J by 8 bases; unmatched bases: 4. The sequenced sample was PBMCs or T cells enriched from blood (not recorded which). This rearrangement joins TRBV10-3 to TRBJ1-6, with 7 nucleotides matching TRBD1. This sequence originates from a woman in her 50s with acute COVID-19. CDR3 sequence reads: CAIRGQYDSPLHF. CDR3 in DNA: TGTGCCATCAGGGGACAGTATGATTCACCCCTCCACTTT.